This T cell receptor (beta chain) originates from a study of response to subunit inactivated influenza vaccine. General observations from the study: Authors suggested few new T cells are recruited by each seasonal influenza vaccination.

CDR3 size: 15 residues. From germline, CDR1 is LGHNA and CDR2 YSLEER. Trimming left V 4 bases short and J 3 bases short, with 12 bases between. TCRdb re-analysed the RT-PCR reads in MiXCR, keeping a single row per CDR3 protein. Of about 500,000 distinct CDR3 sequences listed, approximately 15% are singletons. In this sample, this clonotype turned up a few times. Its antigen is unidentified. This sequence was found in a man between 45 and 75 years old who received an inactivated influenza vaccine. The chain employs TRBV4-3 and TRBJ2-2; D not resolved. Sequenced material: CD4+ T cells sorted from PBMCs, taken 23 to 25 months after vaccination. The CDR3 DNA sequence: TGCGCCAGCAGCCGGCACCGCGAATACACCGGGGAGCTGTTTTTT. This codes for CASSRHREYTGELFF.